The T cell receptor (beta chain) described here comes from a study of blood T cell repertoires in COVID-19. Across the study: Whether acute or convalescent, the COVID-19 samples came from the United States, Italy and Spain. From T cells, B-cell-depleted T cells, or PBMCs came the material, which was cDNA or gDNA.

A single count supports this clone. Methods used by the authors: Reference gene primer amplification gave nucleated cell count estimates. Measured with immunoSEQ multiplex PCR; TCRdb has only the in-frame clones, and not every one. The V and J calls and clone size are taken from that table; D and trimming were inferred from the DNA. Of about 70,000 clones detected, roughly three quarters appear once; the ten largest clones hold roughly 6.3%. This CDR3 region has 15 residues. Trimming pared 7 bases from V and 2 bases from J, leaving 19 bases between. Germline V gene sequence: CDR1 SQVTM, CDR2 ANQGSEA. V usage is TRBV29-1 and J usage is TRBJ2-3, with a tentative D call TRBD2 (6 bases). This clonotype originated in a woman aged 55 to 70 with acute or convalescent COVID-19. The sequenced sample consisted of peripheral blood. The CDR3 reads CSGGGGGSYTDTQYF. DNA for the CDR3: TGCAGCGGGGGAGGTGGCGGATCCTACACAGATACGCAGTATTTT.